A selection of T cell receptor beta chains follows, all from one sample in a study of blood T cell repertoires in COVID-19. Method: immunoSEQ multiplex PCR; TCRdb's copy keeps in-frame clones and lacks some. The repertoire has some 200,000 clones, 82% of them found once; the top ten carry approximately 4.7%. Input material: PBMCs or T cells enriched from blood (not recorded which). Receptors originate from a woman aged 55-70 years with acute COVID-19. Both conserved end residues are part of each CDR3. A D gene is named only where the DNA matches it firmly. Some rows have no size entry. The others give once, few or many, or a class for an expanded clone.

>TRBJ1-1|-|-|TRBV18
CASSPPTGYEAFF
TGTGCCAGCTCACCACCGACGGGGTATGAAGCTTTCTTT
>TRBJ2-1|once|TRBD2|TRBV29-1
CSVVLAGVYNEQFF
TGCAGCGTTGTACTAGCGGGAGTATACAATGAGCAGTTCTTC
>TRBJ1-3|-|TRBD1|TRBV19
CASSSLGQGDHTIYF
TGTGCCAGTAGTTCCCTCGGACAGGGAGACCACACCATATATTTT
>TRBJ2-5|-|TRBD2|TRBV27
CASSPLGLAGYKETQYF
TGTGCCAGCAGTCCCCTGGGACTAGCGGGATATAAAGAGACCCAGTACTTC
>TRBJ1-1|once|-|TRBV3-1/TRBV3-2
CASSPGQKAFF
TGTGCCAGCAGCCCCGGACAGAAAGCTTTCTTT
>TRBJ1-1|-|-|TRBV7-2
CASSLASGVKAFF
TGTGCCAGCAGCTTAGCGTCAGGGGTCAAAGCTTTCTTT
>TRBJ2-5|-|-|TRBV11-3
CASSLEAGETQYF
TGTGCCAGCAGCTTAGAGGCGGGGGAGACCCAGTACTTC
>TRBJ2-7|-|-|TRBV7-9
CASSLQGGWSYEQYF
TGTGCCAGCAGCTTACAGGGGGGATGGTCCTACGAGCAGTACTTC
>TRBJ2-5|-|-|TRBV18
CASSPSTVYPLYF
TGTGCCAGCTCACCTTCGACAGTATATCCGCTGTACTTC
>TRBJ2-7|-|TRBD1|TRBV2
CASSGGTGGTYEQYF
TGTGCCAGCAGTGGAGGGACAGGGGGCACTTACGAGCAGTACTTC
>TRBJ1-4|-|-|TRBV5-1
CASSTLGAGDGLFF
TGCGCCAGCAGCACCCTTGGGGCAGGGGACGGACTGTTTTTT
>TRBJ2-7|-|TRBD1|TRBV11-2
CASSRSTGDAYEQYF
TGTGCCAGCAGCCGCTCGACAGGGGACGCCTACGAGCAGTACTTC
>TRBJ1-1|-|-|TRBV29-1
CSVENSRGRGTEAFF
TGCAGCGTTGAGAATTCTAGGGGTAGGGGGACTGAAGCTTTCTTT
>TRBJ2-7|-|TRBD1|TRBV4-2
CASSHADRSYEQYF
TGTGCCAGCAGCCACGCGGACAGGAGCTACGAGCAGTACTTC
>TRBJ2-5|-|-|TRBV6-5
CASSFRETQYF
TGTGCCAGCAGTTTTAGAGAGACCCAGTACTTC
>TRBJ1-4|-|-|TRBV3-1/TRBV3-2
CASSRRGTNEKLFF
TGTGCCAGCAGCCGTCGAGGGACTAATGAAAAACTGTTTTTT
>TRBJ1-1|-|TRBD1|TRBV7-2
CASSPLGQGDWNTEAFF
TGTGCCAGCAGCCCCTTAGGGCAGGGGGACTGGAACACTGAAGCTTTCTTT
>TRBJ1-2|-|-|TRBV25-1
CASSEAGGRHGYTF
TGTGCCAGCAGTGAAGCGGGGGGTCGGCATGGCTACACCTTC
>TRBJ2-7|-|-|TRBV21-1
CASSTQRVLAGGPHEQYF
TGTGCCAGCAGCACTCAAAGGGTTTTAGCGGGAGGGCCGCACGAGCAGTACTTC
>TRBJ2-5|-|-|TRBV7-2
CASSRGRSATETQYF
TGTGCCAGCAGCCGCGGGCGGTCAGCGACAGAGACCCAGTACTTC
>TRBJ1-3|-|TRBD1|TRBV5-4
CASSLMDRGNTIYF
TGTGCCAGCAGCTTAATGGACAGGGGAAACACCATATATTTT
>TRBJ2-7|-|TRBD1|TRBV9
CASSVEGQALYEQYF
TGTGCCAGCAGCGTAGAGGGACAGGCTCTCTACGAGCAGTACTTC